Listed here are 22 T cell receptor beta chains from one sample, sequenced in a study of blood T cell repertoires in COVID-19 (dated by TCRdb to between 2020 and 2021). Receptors were amplified or captured by the immunoSEQ multiplex PCR assay. TCRdb stores this immuneACCESS table with in-frame sequences only. Part of the clones is absent; in the studies checked, under half of the shortfall reflects unresolved V genes, and no reason is known for the rest. The sample data list around 41,000 clones, and around 83% of these were observed just once. The ten largest account for roughly 13% of the sample. Specimen: peripheral blood. These receptors all come from a human donor in a cohort sampled during active COVID-19.

The chain couples TRBV5-1 to TRBJ1-2; no firm D call. The CDR3 is made up of 15 amino acids. Germline CDR1 is SGHRS and CDR2 is YFSETQ. Trimming removed 4 bases at V and 4 bases at J, with 17 bases between. The CDR3 reads CASSGQGPGSYGYTF. The CDR3 nucleotides read TGCGCCAGCAGCGGCCAAGGGCCGGGGAGCTATGGCTACACCTTC.

The V and J genes are TRBV6-4 and TRBJ2-2, with TRBD1 matching 12 bases. After removal of 7 bases from V and 7 bases from J, the junction contained 16 bases not matched to a gene. This CDR3 has 18 residues. Per germline, CDR1 MRHNA and CDR2 SNTAGT. Here the CDR3 reads CASTSWGGTGGAIGELFF. CDR3 DNA: TGTGCCAGCACATCTTGGGGAGGGACAGGGGGCGCGATCGGGGAGCTGTTTTTT.

The chain couples TRBV2 to TRBJ2-7; TRBD2 aligns across 11 bases. The CDR3 runs to 14 residues. The J segment lost 6 bases and the V segment lost 8 bases, leaving 9 bases of the junction unmatched. Germline CDR1 SNHLY, CDR2 FYNNEI. DNA of the CDR3: TGTGCCAGCGGCGCTTTACTAGCGGGGGCCGAGCAGTACTTC. It is translated as CASGALLAGAEQYF.

This chain uses TRBV11-2 with TRBJ1-4; D is uncertain. Trimming left V 5 bases short and J 3 bases short, with 16 bases between. The CDR3 has 16 residues. From germline, CDR1 is SGHAT and CDR2 FQNNGV. The CDR3 region is CASSPSWTRANEKLFF. In DNA form, the CDR3 reads TGTGCCAGCAGCCCCTCTTGGACTAGGGCTAATGAAAAACTGTTTTTT.

This clone was seen just once. The rearrangement links TRBV11-2 to TRBJ2-7; 9 nucleotides agree with TRBD1. Per the germline V gene, CDR1 is SGHAT and CDR2 is FQNNGV. This CDR3 region has 15 residues. The J segment lost 2 bases and the V segment lost 1 base, leaving 3 bases of the junction unmatched. The CDR3 region is CASSLGGTGTYEQYF. The CDR3 DNA is TGTGCCAGCAGCTTAGGGGGGACAGGGACCTACGAGCAGTACTTC.

The chain is built from TRBV10-3 and TRBJ1-2; D unresolved. The CDR3 sequence is 12 residues long. Deletions cut 2 bases from V and 4 bases from J, with 5 bases between. Germline lookup yields CDR1 ENHRY and CDR2 SYGVKD. The CDR3 DNA reads TGTGCCATCAGTGAGACAGCCTATGGCTACACCTTC. Translating gives CAISETAYGYTF.

The rearrangement joins TRBV5-4 to TRBJ2-6; unclear D gene. This CDR3 region has 16 residues. Germline CDR1 and CDR2: SGHNT and YYREEE (reference sequence). V lost 6 bases to trimming and J lost 0 bases, with 13 bases between them. The CDR3 protein is CASTRHLSSGANVLTF. The CDR3 coding sequence is TGTGCCAGCACCCGACACCTATCCTCTGGGGCCAACGTCCTGACTTTC. Filled out from reference TRBV5-4 and TRBJ2-6, the complete variable domain reads ETGVTQSPTHLIKTRGQQVTLRCSSQSGHNTVSWYQQALGQGPQFIFQYYREEENGRGNFPPRFSGLQFPNYSSELNVNALELDDSALYLCASTRHLSSGANVLTFGAGSRLTVL.

The V gene is TRBV19, the J gene TRBJ2-7, with D maybe TRBD1 (6 bases). Germline CDR1 reads LNHDA; CDR2 reads SQIVND (reference sequence). The CDR3 extends over 12 amino acids. The V and J ends lost 5 bases and 7 bases respectively, with 12 bases between them. CDR3 nucleotide sequence: TGTGCCAGTAGTCACAGGGTCGGTGAGCAGTACTTC. Translation gives CASSHRVGEQYF.

CDR3 DNA: TGCGCCAGCAGCCCCTCCCCAGGAGGTCAAGAGACCCAGTACTTC. Its translation: CASSPSPGGQETQYF. V is TRBV5-1 and J is TRBJ2-5; TRBD2 is a possible D gene (5 bases). The ends were cut back, 4 bases at V and 2 bases at J, with 15 bases in the middle. The germline CDR1 and CDR2 sequences are SGHRS and YFSETQ. The CDR3 runs to 15 residues.

V gene TRBV7-7 combines with J gene TRBJ2-5; 7 nucleotides line up with TRBD2. CDR1 SSHAT and CDR2 FNYEAQ come from the germline V gene (reference sequence). V was pared by 5 bases and J by 0 bases, with 9 bases of the junction left unmatched. This CDR3 has 16 residues. CDR3 bases: TGTGCCAGCAGCCGAGGCGGGGGAATGTACCAAGAGACCCAGTACTTC. It specifies CASSRGGGMYQETQYF.

As concerns this clone: An end of the junction does not agree with germline; a read error may underlie this. The chain couples TRBV6-1 to TRBJ1-2, with a possible D match to TRBD1 (5 bases). The CDR3 is 14 residues long. Germline CDR1 is MNHNS and CDR2 is SASEGT. The CDR3 spells CASREDRANYGYTF. The CDR3 nucleotides read TGTGCCAGCAGAGAAGACAGAGCTAACTATGGCTACACCTTC.

This chain uses TRBV9 with TRBJ2-1, with 10 bases aligning to TRBD2. The V gene's germline CDR1 is SGDLS and CDR2 YYNGEE. V shed 0 bases and J 6 bases; nucleotides not matched to a gene: 9. The CDR3 length is 17 residues. CDR3 region: CASSVGQSGGAGNEQFF. CDR3 sequence (DNA): TGTGCCAGCAGCGTAGGTCAGAGCGGGGGGGCTGGCAATGAGCAGTTCTTC. Full variable domain (rest looked up from reference TRBV9 and TRBJ2-1): DSGVTQTPKHLITATGQRVTLRCSPRSGDLSVYWYQQSLDQGLQFLIQYYNGEERAKGNILERFSAQQFPDLHSELNLSSLELGDSALYFCASSVGQSGGAGNEQFFGPGTRLTVL.

The V call is TRBV7-8, the J call TRBJ2-1; a weak D match, TRBD2 (6 bases). The CDR3 runs to 14 residues. Germline lookup yields CDR1 SGHVS and CDR2 FQNEAQ. Trimming stripped 5 bases from V and 10 bases from J, with 18 bases between. For the CDR3, the DNA is TGTGCCAGCAGCCTAGGCGGGGTCTTTGGGGAGCAGTTCTTC. The encoded protein is CASSLGGVFGEQFF.

V and J are TRBV3-1 (or the pseudogene TRBV3-2) and TRBJ2-1; TRBD2 might be the D (5 bases). V gave up 1 base and J gave up 7 bases, with 17 bases separating them. CDR1 LGHDT and CDR2 YNNKEL come from the germline V gene (reference sequence). The CDR3 loop spans 16 amino acids. Here the CDR3 DNA reads TGTGCCAGCAGCCAAGGAGGCCTAGCAGCTGGGAATGAGCAGTTCTTC. Translation: CASSQGGLAAGNEQFF.

This clone was detected once. The chain employs TRBV3-1 (or the pseudogene TRBV3-2) and TRBJ2-5; TRBD2 agrees at 8 bases. V lost 2 bases, J lost 5 bases, and 7 bases stayed unmatched. Germline CDR1 is LGHDT and CDR2 is YNNKEL (reference sequence). The CDR3 is made up of 15 amino acids. The CDR3 reads CASSQSGGGAETQYF. The CDR3 DNA reads as TGTGCCAGCAGCCAAAGCGGGGGAGGGGCGGAGACCCAGTACTTC.

The chain combines TRBV10-2 with TRBJ2-4; TRBD2 is a possible D gene (6 bases). Germline CDR1 and CDR2: WSHSY and SAAADI. With 4 bases removed from V and 7 bases from J, the gap between germline ends came to 11 bases. This CDR3 spans 13 amino acids. The CDR3 spells CASSGSRGNIQYF. CDR3 bases: TGCGCCAGCAGTGGGAGTCGGGGGAACATTCAGTACTTC.

This chain connects TRBV21-1 to TRBJ2-7; the DNA was not used to check the table's D call, TRBD1. TRBV21-1 is labeled a pseudogene. The CDR3 loop spans 15 amino acids. DNA for the CDR3: TGTGCCAGCAGGCCGGGGGACAGGGACTGCTACGAGCAGTACTTC. Translating gives CASRPGDRDCYEQYF.

The chain carries TRBV6-6 and TRBJ1-1, with TRBD1 matching 7 bases. The CDR3 length is 13 residues. The V segment lost 2 bases and the J segment 8 bases; nucleotides outside the gene matches: 5. Germline assignment: CDR1 MNHNY and CDR2 SVGAGI (reference sequence). The CDR3 reads CASSYIGQAEAFF. For the CDR3, the DNA is TGTGCCAGCAGTTACATCGGACAGGCCGAAGCTTTCTTT.

This sequence joins TRBV4-1 and TRBJ2-3; 8 bases are shared with TRBD2. The CDR3 length is 18 residues. Unmatched junction bases numbered 14, after V lost 2 bases and J lost 4 bases. Looked up from germline, CDR1 is MGHRA and CDR2 is YSYEKL. CDR3 residues: CASSQKTTPGGPPDTQYF. The CDR3 DNA sequence: TGCGCCAGCAGCCAAAAGACGACCCCGGGGGGGCCCCCAGATACGCAGTATTTT.

V and J are TRBV2 and TRBJ2-5; D might be TRBD2 (6 bases). The CDR3 is 14 residues long. Germline CDR1 reads SNHLY; CDR2 reads FYNNEI. V was shortened by 4 bases and J by 3 bases, with 12 bases between the two germline ends. Here the CDR3 DNA reads TGTGCCAGCAGTGTCATGGGAGGCGAAGAGACCCAGTACTTC. It encodes CASSVMGGEETQYF.

This chain links TRBV2 with TRBJ2-1, with 14 bases identical to TRBD2. The CDR3 runs to 15 residues. Trimming at V came to 6 bases and at J to 9 bases, leaving 7 bases not matched to a gene. Germline values: CDR1 SNHLY, CDR2 FYNNEI. The CDR3 DNA reads TGTGCCAGCAGCCTAATCGGGACTAGCGGGGGTGAGCAGTTCTTC. Translated: CASSLIGTSGGEQFF.

The gene calls are TRBV4-2 and TRBJ2-3; the D gene is possibly TRBD1 (6 bases). The CDR3 sequence is 16 residues long. CDR1 is LGHNA and CDR2 is YNFKEQ in the germline V gene. V was shortened by 3 bases and J by 4 bases, with 17 bases between the two germline ends. The CDR3, as DNA: TGTGCCAGCAGCCACGATTGGACAGAAACGGCAGATACGCAGTATTTT. Protein sequence: CASSHDWTETADTQYF.